This entry lists 14 T cell receptor beta chains sequenced from one sample in a study of prognosis after radiotherapy for stage I lung cancer. CDR3 of TCR beta was amplified from genomic DNA via a two-round multiplex PCR. Specific primers for each TRBV and TRBJ gene were what first-round PCR used. In TCRdb, the multiplex PCR reads were re-called with MiXCR into one record per CDR3 protein. This table holds around 30,000 distinct CDR3 sequences, about 34% found once. This sample comprised PBMCs, obtained before or after stereotactic body radiation therapy (not recorded which). The receptors originated from a donor aged 50 or older with non-small cell lung cancer.

This clonotype showed up many times. CDR3 sequence (DNA): TGCAGTGCCCGACTAGCGGGAGCGGGGGAGACCCAGTACTTC. It is translated as CSARLAGAGETQYF. This chain connects TRBV20-1 to TRBJ2-5; 12 bases agree with TRBD2. The CDR3 spans 14 residues. V dropped 6 bases and J dropped 5; count of bases not matched to a gene: 7. The germline V gene has CDR1 DFQATT and CDR2 SNEGSKA (reference sequence).

This clonotype was counted ten times or more. The chain joins TRBV27 to TRBJ2-1, with TRBD2 identical over 14 bases. The V gene's germline CDR1 is MNHEY and CDR2 SMNVEV (reference sequence). J lost 15 bases, V lost 3 bases, and 4 bases had no gene match. This CDR3 contains 13 residues. DNA for the CDR3: TGTGCCAGCAGTTTCGGACTAGCGGGAGGTCGGTTCTTC. Translation gives CASSFGLAGGRFF.

In regard to this clonotype: A much larger clone differs by one base, so this may be a read error. J is TRBJ2-5 and V is TRBV15, with D perhaps matching TRBD1 (5 bases). The CDR3 loop spans 14 amino acids. V was pared by 4 bases and J by 5 bases, with 14 bases between. Germline CDR1 is LNHNV and CDR2 is YYDKDF (reference sequence). The CDR3 protein is CATSTGHPNETQYF. The DNA for the CDR3 is TGTGCCACCAGCACCGGACACCCCAACGAGACCCAGTACTTC.

The rearrangement uses TRBV4-1 and TRBJ2-1; D ambiguous. Trimming left V 2 bases short and J 6 bases short, with 20 bases between. CDR1 is MGHRA, CDR2 YSYEKL, per germline. The CDR3 consists of 17 residues. CDR3 amino acids: CASSQSPNEVVVNEQFF. In DNA form, the CDR3 reads TGCGCCAGCAGCCAAAGTCCCAATGAAGTCGTTGTCAATGAGCAGTTCTTC.

V usage is TRBV28 and J usage is TRBJ1-2; no clear D. CDR3 length: 15 amino acids. The ends were cut back, 1 base at V and 8 bases at J, with 17 bases in the middle. Per the germline V gene, CDR1 is MDHEN and CDR2 is SYDVKM. The CDR3 loop reads CASSLSVDTRRGYTF. The DNA for the CDR3 is TGTGCCAGCAGTTTATCCGTCGACACCCGTCGGGGCTACACCTTC.

On this clonotype itself: A much larger clone lies one base from this, so it may be a read error. V gene TRBV6-1 combines with J gene TRBJ1-1; D is unclear. This CDR3 comprises 13 residues. In germline, CDR1 is MNHNS, CDR2 SASEGT. The CDR3 DNA reads TGTGCCTGCAGCATGACGGGGAACACTGAAGCTTTCTTT. Amino acids: CACSMTGNTEAFF.

There are many counts of this clonotype. The chain links TRBV30 to TRBJ1-1, with unresolved D. The CDR3 has 13 residues. Deletions cut 4 bases from V and 5 bases from J, with 14 bases between. Germline V gene data show CDR1 as GTSNPN and CDR2 as SVGIG (reference sequence). CDR3 nucleotide sequence: TGTGCCTGGACGGTGAGCGGGAAAACTGAAGCTTTCTTT. Residues: CAWTVSGKTEAFF. Based on the CDR3 plus reference TRBV30 and TRBJ1-1, the full variable domain is SQTIHQWPATLVQPVGSPLSLECTVEGTSNPNLYWYRQAAGRGLQLLFYSVGIGQISSEVPQNLSASRPQDRQFILSSKKLLLSDSGFYLCAWTVSGKTEAFFGQGTRLTVV.

This clonotype was seen more than once but under ten times. A far more abundant clone sits one base away, making this likely a read error. The genes are TRBV6-9 and TRBJ2-1; TRBD1 is a possible D gene (6 bases). The V end was cut by 4 bases, the J end by 9 bases, with 10 bases between. Germline V gives CDR1 MNHGY, CDR2 SVAAGI. The CDR3 sequence is 12 residues long. The CDR3 sequence is CASSFRGGEQFF. DNA of the CDR3: TGTGCCAGCAGTTTTAGAGGGGGTGAGCAGTTCTTC.

This clonotype was observed a single time. A far larger clone is one nucleotide away, so this likely arose from a read error. The rearrangement links TRBV6-2 or TRBV6-3 to TRBJ2-5; D might be TRBD1 (5 bases). The V and J ends lost 5 bases and 5 bases respectively, with 15 bases between them. Germline V lookup: CDR1 MNHEY, CDR2 SVGEGT. The CDR3 is 14 residues long. CDR3 sequence reads: CASSGTRGAETQYF. The CDR3 DNA reads TGTGCCAGCAGTGGAACAAGGGGCGCTGAGACCCAGTACTTC.

This clonotype came up many times. J is TRBJ1-4 and V is TRBV20-1; D unclear. The length of the CDR3 is 16 residues. Trimming shortened V by 0 bases and J by 3 bases, and 14 bases separated the two germline ends. CDR1 is DFQATT and CDR2 is SNEGSKA in the germline V gene (reference sequence). The CDR3 here is CSARDLFPTANEKLFF. CDR3 sequence (DNA): TGCAGTGCTAGAGATTTATTCCCGACGGCTAATGAAAAACTGTTTTTT.

This clonotype was seen repeatedly, ten times or more. The rearrangement links TRBV6-1 to TRBJ2-7; 9 bases match TRBD2. From germline, CDR1 is MNHNS and CDR2 SASEGT. The CDR3 extends over 14 amino acids. V dropped 7 bases and J dropped 0; count of bases not matched to a gene: 4. The CDR3 reads CASTSGRPSYEQYF. CDR3 DNA sequence: TGTGCCAGCACGAGCGGGAGGCCCTCCTACGAGCAGTACTTC.

The chain recombines TRBV10-3 with TRBJ2-5; 12 nucleotides agree with TRBD2. This CDR3 contains 15 residues. The V gene end was trimmed by 6 bases and the J gene end by 5 bases; junction bases not matched to a gene: 7. From germline, CDR1 is ENHRY and CDR2 SYGVKD. CDR3 loop: CAISAGLAGLETQYF. The CDR3 DNA reads TGTGCCATCAGCGCCGGACTAGCGGGACTGGAGACCCAGTACTTC.

This clonotype showed up many times. J is TRBJ2-3 and V is TRBV10-2; possible D gene TRBD2, 6 bases. This CDR3 is 16 amino acids long. V was trimmed by 5 bases and J by 3 bases, leaving 18 bases between them. In germline, CDR1 is WSHSY, CDR2 SAAADI. CDR3 region: CASSPDLARGTDTQYF. The CDR3 coding sequence is TGCGCCAGCAGTCCAGACCTAGCGCGTGGGACAGATACGCAGTATTTT.

This clonotype appeared many times. This chain connects TRBV20-1 to TRBJ2-7; TRBD2 aligns across 9 bases. The CDR3 length is 15 residues. Germline CDR1 reads DFQATT; CDR2 reads SNEGSKA (reference sequence). After removal of 6 bases from V and 5 bases from J, the junction contained 14 bases not matched to a gene. The CDR3 here is CSASLAGKVFNEQYF. The CDR3 DNA reads as TGCAGTGCGAGCCTAGCGGGAAAGGTCTTCAACGAGCAGTACTTC.